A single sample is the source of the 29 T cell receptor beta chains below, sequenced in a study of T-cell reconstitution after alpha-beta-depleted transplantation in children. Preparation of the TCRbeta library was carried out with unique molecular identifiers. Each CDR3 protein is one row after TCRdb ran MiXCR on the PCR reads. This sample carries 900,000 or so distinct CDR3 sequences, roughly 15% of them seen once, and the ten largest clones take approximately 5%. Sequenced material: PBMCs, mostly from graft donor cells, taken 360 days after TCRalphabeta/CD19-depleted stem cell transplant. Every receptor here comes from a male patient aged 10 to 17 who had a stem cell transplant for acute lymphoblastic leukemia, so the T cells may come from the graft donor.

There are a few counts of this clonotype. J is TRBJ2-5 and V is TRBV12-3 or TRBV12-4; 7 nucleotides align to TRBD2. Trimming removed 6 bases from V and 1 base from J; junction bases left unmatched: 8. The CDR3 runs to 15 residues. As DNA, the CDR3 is TGTGCCAGCAGGGGACGGGAGGAGTTCCAAGAGACCCAGTACTTC. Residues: CASRGREEFQETQYF.

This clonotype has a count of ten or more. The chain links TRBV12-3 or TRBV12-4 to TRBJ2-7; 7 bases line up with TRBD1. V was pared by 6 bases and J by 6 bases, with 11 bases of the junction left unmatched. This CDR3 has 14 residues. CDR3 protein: CASSLTGYQAEQYF. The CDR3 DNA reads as TGTGCCAGCAGCCTGACAGGGTATCAGGCCGAGCAGTACTTC.

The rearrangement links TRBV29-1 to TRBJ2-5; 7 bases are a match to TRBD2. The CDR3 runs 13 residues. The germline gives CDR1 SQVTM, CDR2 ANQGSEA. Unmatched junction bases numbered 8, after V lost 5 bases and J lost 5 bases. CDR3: CSVTWTSWETQYF. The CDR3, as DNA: TGCAGCGTTACTTGGACTAGTTGGGAGACCCAGTACTTC.

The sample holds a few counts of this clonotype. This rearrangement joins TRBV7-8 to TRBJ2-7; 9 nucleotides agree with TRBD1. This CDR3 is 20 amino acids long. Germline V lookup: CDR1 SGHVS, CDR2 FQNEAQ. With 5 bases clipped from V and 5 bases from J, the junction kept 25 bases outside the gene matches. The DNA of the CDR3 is TGTGCCAGCAGCGGGGGGGGGACCCGGGACAGGGTCACACGAAGGGACGAGCAGTACTTC. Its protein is CASSGGGTRDRVTRRDEQYF.

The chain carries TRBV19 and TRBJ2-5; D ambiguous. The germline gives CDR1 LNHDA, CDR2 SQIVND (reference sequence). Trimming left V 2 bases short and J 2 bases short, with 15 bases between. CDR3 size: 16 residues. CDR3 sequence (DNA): TGTGCCAGTAGTATAAGGGCGACACGACTTCAAGAGACCCAGTACTTC. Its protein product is CASSIRATRLQETQYF.

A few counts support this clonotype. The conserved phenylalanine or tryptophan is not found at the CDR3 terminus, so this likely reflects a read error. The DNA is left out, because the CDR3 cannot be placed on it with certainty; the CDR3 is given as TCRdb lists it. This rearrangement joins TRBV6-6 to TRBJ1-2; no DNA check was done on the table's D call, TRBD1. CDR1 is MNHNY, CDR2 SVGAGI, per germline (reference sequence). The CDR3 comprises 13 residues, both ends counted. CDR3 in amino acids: CATTRGQGGPHRL.

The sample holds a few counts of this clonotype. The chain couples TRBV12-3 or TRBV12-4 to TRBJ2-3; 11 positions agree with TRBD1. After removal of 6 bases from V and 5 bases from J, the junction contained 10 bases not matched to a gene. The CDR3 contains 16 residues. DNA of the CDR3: TGTGCCAGCAGCCCCCCGGACAGGGGGCGCGGAGATACGCAGTATTTT. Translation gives CASSPPDRGRGDTQYF.

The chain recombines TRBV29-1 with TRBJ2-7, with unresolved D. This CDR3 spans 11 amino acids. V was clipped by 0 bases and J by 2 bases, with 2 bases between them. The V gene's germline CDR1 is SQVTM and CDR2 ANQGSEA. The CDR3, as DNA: TGCAGCGTTGAAGAAACCTACGAGCAGTACTTC. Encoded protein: CSVEETYEQYF.

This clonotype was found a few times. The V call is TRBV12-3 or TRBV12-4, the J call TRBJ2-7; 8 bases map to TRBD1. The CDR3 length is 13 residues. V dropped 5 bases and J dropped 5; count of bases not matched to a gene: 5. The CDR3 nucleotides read TGTGCCAGCAGTCCGGACAGGGAAAACGAGCAGTACTTC. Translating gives CASSPDRENEQYF.

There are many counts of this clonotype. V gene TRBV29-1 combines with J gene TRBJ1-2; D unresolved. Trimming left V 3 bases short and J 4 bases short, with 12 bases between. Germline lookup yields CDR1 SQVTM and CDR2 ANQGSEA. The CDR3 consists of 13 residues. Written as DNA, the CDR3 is TGCAGCGTTGAGTTGAGGGATTTCTATGGCTACACCTTC. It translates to CSVELRDFYGYTF.

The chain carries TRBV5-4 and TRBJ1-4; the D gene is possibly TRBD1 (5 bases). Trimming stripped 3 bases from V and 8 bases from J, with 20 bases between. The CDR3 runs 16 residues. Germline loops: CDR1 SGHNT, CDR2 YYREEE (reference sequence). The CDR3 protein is CASSSSLGDRGEKLFF. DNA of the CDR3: TGTGCCAGCAGCTCTTCCCTGGGGGACCGAGGGGAAAAACTGTTTTTT.

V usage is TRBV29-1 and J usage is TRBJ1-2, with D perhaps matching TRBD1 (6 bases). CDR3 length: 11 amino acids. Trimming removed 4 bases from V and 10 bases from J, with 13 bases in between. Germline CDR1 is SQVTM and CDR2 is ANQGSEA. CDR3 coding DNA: TGCAGCGTTGGGCGACAGGCCCCCTACACCTTC. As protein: CSVGRQAPYTF.

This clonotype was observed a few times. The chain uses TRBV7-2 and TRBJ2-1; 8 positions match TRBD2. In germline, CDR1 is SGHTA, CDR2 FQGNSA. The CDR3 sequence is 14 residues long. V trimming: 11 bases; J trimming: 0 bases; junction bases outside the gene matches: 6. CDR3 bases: TGTGCCGCGGGGGGCCTAAGCTCCTACAATGAGCAGTTCTTC. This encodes CAAGGLSSYNEQFF.

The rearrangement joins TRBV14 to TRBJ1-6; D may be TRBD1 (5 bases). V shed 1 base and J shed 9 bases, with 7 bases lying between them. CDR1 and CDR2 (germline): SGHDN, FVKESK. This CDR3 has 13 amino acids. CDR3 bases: TGTGCCAGCAGCCAAGTGACAGCTTCACCCCTCCACTTT. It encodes CASSQVTASPLHF.

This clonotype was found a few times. The CDR3 here is CASTLSPQGVRDTQYF. CDR3 coding DNA: TGTGCCAGCACCCTATCCCCACAGGGGGTCAGAGATACGCAGTATTTT. J is TRBJ2-3 and V is TRBV6-1; the match to TRBD1 covers 8 bases. In germline, CDR1 is MNHNS, CDR2 SASEGT. With V trimmed by 7 bases and J by 5 bases, 14 bases remained unmatched. The CDR3 contains 16 residues.

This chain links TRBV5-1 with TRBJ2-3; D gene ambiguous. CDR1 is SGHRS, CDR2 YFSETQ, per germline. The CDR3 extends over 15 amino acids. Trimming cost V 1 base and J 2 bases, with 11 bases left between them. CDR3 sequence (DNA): TGCGCCAGCAGCTTGAGGAATACCTTCACAGATACGCAGTATTTT. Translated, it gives CASSLRNTFTDTQYF. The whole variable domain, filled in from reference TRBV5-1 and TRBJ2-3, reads KAGVTQTPRYLIKTRGQQVTLSCSPISGHRSVSWYQQTPGQGLQFLFEYFSETQRNKGNFPGRFSGRQFSNSRSEMNVSTLELGDSALYLCASSLRNTFTDTQYFGPGTRLTVL.

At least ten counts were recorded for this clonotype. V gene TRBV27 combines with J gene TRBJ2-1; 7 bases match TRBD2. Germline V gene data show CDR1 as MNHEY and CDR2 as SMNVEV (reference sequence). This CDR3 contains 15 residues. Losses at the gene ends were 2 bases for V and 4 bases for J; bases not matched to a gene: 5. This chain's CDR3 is CASSLASGAYNEQFF. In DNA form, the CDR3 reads TGTGCCAGCAGTTTAGCTAGCGGAGCATACAATGAGCAGTTCTTC.

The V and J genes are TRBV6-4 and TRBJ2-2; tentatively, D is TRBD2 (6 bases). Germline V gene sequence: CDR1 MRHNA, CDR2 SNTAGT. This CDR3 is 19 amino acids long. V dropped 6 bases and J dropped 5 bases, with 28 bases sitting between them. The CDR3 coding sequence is TGTGCCAGCAGCCTCCTTTCATTTCAAGTGGGGAGGAAGACCGGGGAGCTGTTTTTT. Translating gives CASSLLSFQVGRKTGELFF.

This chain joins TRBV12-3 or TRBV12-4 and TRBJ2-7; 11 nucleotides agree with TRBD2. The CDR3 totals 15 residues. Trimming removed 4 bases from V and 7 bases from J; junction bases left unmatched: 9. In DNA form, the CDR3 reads TGTGCCAGCAGTTCGCCTAGCGGGGGGACTTTAGAGCAGTACTTC. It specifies CASSSPSGGTLEQYF.

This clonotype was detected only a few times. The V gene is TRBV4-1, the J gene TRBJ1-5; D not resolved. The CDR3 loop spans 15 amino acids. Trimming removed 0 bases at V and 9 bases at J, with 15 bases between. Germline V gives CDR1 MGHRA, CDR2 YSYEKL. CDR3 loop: CASSQDWGGLVPQHF. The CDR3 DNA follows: TGCGCCAGCAGCCAAGATTGGGGTGGCTTGGTGCCCCAGCATTTT.

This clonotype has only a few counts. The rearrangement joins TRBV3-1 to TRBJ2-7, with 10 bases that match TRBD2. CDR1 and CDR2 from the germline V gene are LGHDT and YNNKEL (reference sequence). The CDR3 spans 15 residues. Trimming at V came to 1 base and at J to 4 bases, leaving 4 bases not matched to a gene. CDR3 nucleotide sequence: TGTGCCAGCAGCCAAGTAGCGGGAGGTGGGTACGAGCAGTACTTC. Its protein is CASSQVAGGGYEQYF.

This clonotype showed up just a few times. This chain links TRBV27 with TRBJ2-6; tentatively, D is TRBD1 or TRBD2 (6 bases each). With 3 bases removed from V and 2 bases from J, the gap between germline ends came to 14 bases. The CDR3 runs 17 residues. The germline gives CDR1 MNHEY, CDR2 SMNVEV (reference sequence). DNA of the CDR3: TGTGCCAGCAGTTTGGGGGGTGGGGGCGCTGGGGCCAACGTCCTGACTTTC. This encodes CASSLGGGGAGANVLTF.

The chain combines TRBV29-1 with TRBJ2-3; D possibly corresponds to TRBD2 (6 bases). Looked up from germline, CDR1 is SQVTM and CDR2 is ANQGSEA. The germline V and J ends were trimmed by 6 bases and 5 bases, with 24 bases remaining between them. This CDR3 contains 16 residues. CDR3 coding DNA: TGCAGCGTCCTGGCCGGGATGGGACGGAGGGGAGATACGCAGTATTTT. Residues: CSVLAGMGRRGDTQYF.

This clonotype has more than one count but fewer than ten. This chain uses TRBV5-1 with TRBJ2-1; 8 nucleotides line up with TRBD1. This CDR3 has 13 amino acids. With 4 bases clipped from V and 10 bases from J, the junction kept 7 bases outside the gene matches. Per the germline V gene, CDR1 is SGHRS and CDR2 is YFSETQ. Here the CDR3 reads CASSGQGAGEQFF. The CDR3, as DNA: TGCGCCAGCAGCGGCCAGGGGGCGGGGGAGCAGTTCTTC.

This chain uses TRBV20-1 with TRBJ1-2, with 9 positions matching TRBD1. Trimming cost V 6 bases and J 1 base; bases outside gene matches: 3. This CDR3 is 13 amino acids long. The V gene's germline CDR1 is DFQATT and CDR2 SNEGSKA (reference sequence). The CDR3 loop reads CSATGGGNYGYTF. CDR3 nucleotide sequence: TGCAGTGCAACAGGGGGCGGTAACTATGGCTACACCTTC.

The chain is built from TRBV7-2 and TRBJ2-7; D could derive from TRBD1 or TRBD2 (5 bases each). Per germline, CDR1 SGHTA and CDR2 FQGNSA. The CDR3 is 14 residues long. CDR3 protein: CLERGAKPDYEQYF. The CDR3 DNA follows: TGTTTAGAAAGGGGAGCTAAACCAGACTACGAGCAGTACTTC.

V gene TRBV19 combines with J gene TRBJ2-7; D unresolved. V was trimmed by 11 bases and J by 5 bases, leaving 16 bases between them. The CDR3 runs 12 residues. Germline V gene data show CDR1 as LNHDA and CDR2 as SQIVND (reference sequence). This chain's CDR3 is CAGLGRDHEQYF. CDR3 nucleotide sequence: TGTGCCGGCCTTGGAAGAGACCACGAGCAGTACTTC.

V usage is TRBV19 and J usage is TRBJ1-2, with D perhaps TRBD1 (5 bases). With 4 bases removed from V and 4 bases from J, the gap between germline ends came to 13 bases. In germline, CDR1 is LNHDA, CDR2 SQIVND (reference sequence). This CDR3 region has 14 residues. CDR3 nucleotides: TGTGCCAGTAGTACTCAACAGGTTTCCTATGGCTACACCTTC. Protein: CASSTQQVSYGYTF.

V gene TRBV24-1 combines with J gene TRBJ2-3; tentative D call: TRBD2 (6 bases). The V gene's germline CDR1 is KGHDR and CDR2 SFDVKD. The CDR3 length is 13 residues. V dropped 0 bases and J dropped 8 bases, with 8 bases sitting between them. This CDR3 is CATSDLRRGTQYF. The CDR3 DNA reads TGTGCCACCAGTGATTTGCGGCGGGGTACGCAGTATTTT.